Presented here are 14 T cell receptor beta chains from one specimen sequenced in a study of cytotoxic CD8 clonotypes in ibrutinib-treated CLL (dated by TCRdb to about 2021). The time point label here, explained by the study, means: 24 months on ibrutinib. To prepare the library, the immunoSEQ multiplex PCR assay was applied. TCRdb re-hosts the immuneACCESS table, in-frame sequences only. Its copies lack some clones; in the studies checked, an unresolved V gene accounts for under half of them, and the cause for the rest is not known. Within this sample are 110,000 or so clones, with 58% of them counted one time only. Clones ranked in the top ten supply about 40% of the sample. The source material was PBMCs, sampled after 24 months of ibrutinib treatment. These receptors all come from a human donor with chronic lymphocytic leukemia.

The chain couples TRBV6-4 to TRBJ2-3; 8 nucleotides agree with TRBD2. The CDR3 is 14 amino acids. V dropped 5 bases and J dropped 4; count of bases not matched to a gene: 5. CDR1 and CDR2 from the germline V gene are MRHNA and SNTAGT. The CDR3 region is CASSTTSDADTQYF. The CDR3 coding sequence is TGTGCCAGCAGTACGACTAGCGACGCAGATACGCAGTATTTT.

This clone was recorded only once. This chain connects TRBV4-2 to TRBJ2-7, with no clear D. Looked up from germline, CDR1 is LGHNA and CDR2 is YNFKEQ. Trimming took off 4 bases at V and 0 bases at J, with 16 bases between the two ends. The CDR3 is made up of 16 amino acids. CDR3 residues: CASSPGAQASSYEQYF. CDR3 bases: TGTGCCAGCAGCCCTGGCGCGCAGGCGAGCTCCTACGAGCAGTACTTC.

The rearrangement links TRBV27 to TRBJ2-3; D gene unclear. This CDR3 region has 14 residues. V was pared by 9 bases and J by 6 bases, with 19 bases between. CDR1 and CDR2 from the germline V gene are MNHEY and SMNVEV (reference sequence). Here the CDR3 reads CASRVQQISDTQYF. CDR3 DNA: TGTGCCAGTCGCGTTCAGCAAATTTCCGATACGCAGTATTTT.

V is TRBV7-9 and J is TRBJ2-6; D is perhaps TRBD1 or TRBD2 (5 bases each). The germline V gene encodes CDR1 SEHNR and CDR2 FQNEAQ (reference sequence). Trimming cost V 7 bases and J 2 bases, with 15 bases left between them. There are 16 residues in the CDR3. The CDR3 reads CASTQFQGAGANVLTF. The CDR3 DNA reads TGTGCCAGCACCCAATTCCAGGGAGCTGGGGCCAACGTCCTGACTTTC.

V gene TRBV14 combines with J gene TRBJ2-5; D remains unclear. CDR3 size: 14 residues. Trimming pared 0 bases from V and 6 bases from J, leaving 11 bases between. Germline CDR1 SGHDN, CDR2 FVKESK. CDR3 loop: CASSQDNTRKTQYF. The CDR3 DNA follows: TGTGCCAGCAGCCAAGATAACACCCGCAAGACCCAGTACTTC.

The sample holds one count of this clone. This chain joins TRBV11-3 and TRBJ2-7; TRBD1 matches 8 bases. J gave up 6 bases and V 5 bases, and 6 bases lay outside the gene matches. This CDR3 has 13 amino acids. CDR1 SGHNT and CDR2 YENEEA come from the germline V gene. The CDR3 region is CASSPGQGVEQYF. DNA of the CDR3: TGTGCCAGCAGCCCCGGACAGGGAGTCGAGCAGTACTTC. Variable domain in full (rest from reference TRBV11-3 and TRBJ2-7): EAGVVQSPRYKIIEKKQPVAFWCNPISGHNTLYWYLQNLGQGPELLIRYENEEAVDDSQLPKDRFSAERLKGVDSTLKIQPAELGDSAVYLCASSPGQGVEQYFGPGTRLTVT.

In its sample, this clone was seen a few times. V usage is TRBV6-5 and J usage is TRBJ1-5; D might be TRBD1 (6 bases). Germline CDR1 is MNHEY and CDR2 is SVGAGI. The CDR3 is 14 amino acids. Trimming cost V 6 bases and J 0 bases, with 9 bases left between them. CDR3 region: CASSGTLSNQPQHF. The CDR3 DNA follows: TGTGCCAGCAGCGGGACACTTAGCAATCAGCCCCAGCATTTT.

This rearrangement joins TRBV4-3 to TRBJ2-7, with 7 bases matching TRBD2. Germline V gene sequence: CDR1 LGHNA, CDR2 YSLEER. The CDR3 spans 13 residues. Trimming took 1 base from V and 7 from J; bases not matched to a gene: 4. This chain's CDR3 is CASSQAGEGEQYF. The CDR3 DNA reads TGCGCCAGCAGCCAAGCCGGGGAGGGGGAGCAGTACTTC.

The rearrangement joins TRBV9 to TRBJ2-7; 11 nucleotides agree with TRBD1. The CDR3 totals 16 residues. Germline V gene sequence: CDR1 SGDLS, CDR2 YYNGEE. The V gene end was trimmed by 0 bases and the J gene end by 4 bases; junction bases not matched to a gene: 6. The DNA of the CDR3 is TGTGCCAGCAGCGTAGCTGCGGGACAGGGGGTTTACGAGCAGTACTTC. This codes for CASSVAAGQGVYEQYF.

The DNA for the CDR3 is TGTGCCAGCAGTGAATCCCCGGGGAGTGGAGAAAAACTGTTTTTT. As protein: CASSESPGSGEKLFF. The chain links TRBV6-1 to TRBJ1-4; no definite D call. Germline CDR1 is MNHNS and CDR2 is SASEGT. There are 15 residues in the CDR3. Trimming pared 2 bases from V and 8 bases from J, leaving 15 bases between.

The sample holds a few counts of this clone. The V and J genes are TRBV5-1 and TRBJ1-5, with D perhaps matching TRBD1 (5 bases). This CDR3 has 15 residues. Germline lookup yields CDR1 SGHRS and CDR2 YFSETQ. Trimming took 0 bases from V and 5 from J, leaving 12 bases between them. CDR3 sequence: CASSLEGRVDQPQHF. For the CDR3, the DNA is TGCGCCAGCAGCTTGGAGGGCAGGGTGGATCAGCCCCAGCATTTT.

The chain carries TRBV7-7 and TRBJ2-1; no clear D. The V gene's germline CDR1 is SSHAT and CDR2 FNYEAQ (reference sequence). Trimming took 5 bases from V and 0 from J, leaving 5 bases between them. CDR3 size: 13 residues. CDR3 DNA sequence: TGTGCCAGCAGCCCGGCCTCCTACAATGAGCAGTTCTTC. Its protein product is CASSPASYNEQFF.

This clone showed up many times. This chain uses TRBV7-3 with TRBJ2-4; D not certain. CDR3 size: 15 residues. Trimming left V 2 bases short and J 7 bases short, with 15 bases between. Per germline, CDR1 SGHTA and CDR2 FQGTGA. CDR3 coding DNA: TGTGCCAGCAGCTTAGAGCCCCGCTTTGAGAACATTCAGTACTTC. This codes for CASSLEPRFENIQYF.

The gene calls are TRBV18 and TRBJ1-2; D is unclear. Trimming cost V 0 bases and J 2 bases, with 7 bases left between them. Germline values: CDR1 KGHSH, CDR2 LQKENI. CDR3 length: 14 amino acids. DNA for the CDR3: TGTGCCAGCTCACCACCATCCAGAAACTATGGCTACACCTTC. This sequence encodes CASSPPSRNYGYTF.